Shown below are 8 T cell receptor beta chains from a single sample sequenced in a study of blood T cell repertoires in COVID-19. Profiled with immunoSEQ multiplex PCR; TCRdb holds only in-frame clones, not every one. The table has 110,000 to 150,000 clones, around 84% seen once. Source material: peripheral blood. The receptors stem from a woman between 45 and 65 years old with acute or convalescent COVID-19.

V is TRBV28 and J is TRBJ1-4, with 10 bases fitting TRBD1. Germline V gene data show CDR1 as MDHEN and CDR2 as SYDVKM. Losses at the gene ends were 3 bases for V and 7 bases for J; bases not matched to a gene: 11. This CDR3 contains 17 residues. The CDR3 loop is CASSFADRGLHFEKLFF. CDR3 DNA: TGTGCCAGCAGTTTCGCAGACAGGGGGCTACATTTTGAAAAACTGTTTTTT. Variable domain in full (rest from reference TRBV28 and TRBJ1-4): DVKVTQSSRYLVKRTGEKVFLECVQDMDHENMFWYRQDPGLGLRLIYFSYDVKMKEKGDIPEGYSVSREKKERFSLILESASTNQTSMYLCASSFADRGLHFEKLFFGSGTQLSVL.

This chain links TRBV3-1 (or the pseudogene TRBV3-2) with TRBJ1-3, with D hard to call. The CDR3 spans 13 residues. Trimming pared 7 bases from V and 4 bases from J, leaving 11 bases between. CDR1 LGHDT and CDR2 YNNKEL come from the germline V gene (reference sequence). CDR3 coding DNA: TGTGCCAGCATGTTGGAGGGCGGAAACACCATATATTTT. Translating gives CASMLEGGNTIYF.

This chain links TRBV12-3 or TRBV12-4 with TRBJ1-5; the match to TRBD1 covers 7 bases. V shed 5 bases, J shed 10 bases, and the junction held 2 bases outside the gene matches. There are 11 residues in the CDR3. The CDR3 region is CASSRQGPQHF. The DNA for the CDR3 is TGTGCCAGCAGTCGACAGGGTCCCCAGCATTTT.

The genes are TRBV5-1 and TRBJ1-2; 8 bases line up with TRBD1. The CDR3 consists of 13 residues. Trimming removed 0 bases from V and 7 bases from J; junction bases left unmatched: 2. Germline V gives CDR1 SGHRS, CDR2 YFSETQ. The CDR3 loop reads CASSLDGQGGYTF. The CDR3 coding sequence is TGCGCCAGCAGCTTGGACGGACAGGGTGGCTACACCTTC.

Concerning this clone: An end of the junction differs from the germline gene, which may be a read error. This sequence joins TRBV5-6 and TRBJ2-7, with TRBD2 as a possible D gene (8 bases). There are 14 residues in the CDR3. The V gene's germline CDR1 is SGHDT and CDR2 YYEEEE. The CDR3 nucleotides are TGTGCCAGCAGCTTGGGCCAGGGGGGCACAGGACTAGCCTTC. As protein: CASSLGQGGTGLAF.

The V gene is TRBV21-1, the J gene TRBJ1-1; the table calls TRBD1, which could not be checked here. TRBV21-1 is a listed pseudogene. The CDR3 loop spans 17 amino acids. The CDR3 spells CASSRSRDRFMNTEAFF. DNA of the CDR3: TGTGCCAGCAGCAGGTCCCGGGACAGGTTCATGAACACTGAAGCTTTCTTT.

The genes are TRBV7-2 and TRBJ2-3; 8 positions match TRBD2. This CDR3 is 16 amino acids long. V lost 2 bases and J lost 0; bases outside the gene matches: 4. Per germline, CDR1 SGHTA and CDR2 FQGNSA. CDR3 coding DNA: TGTGCCAGCAGCTTAAAAGCGGGGGCGAGCACAGATACGCAGTATTTT. Translating gives CASSLKAGASTDTQYF.

The CDR3 bases are TGTGCCAGCAGCTTTATTTCCGGGACAGGGGTTCATCAGCCCCAGCATTTT. Protein sequence: CASSFISGTGVHQPQHF. V usage is TRBV7-2 and J usage is TRBJ1-5; 10 nucleotides match TRBD1. Germline V gene lookup returns CDR1 SGHTA and CDR2 FQGNSA. The CDR3 length is 17 residues. V lost 3 bases, J lost 5 bases, and 10 bases stayed unmatched.